This is a list of T cell receptor beta chains from one sample in a study of persistence of HIV-infected CD4 T cells. Sequencing was performed with immunoSEQ multiplex PCR; in TCRdb, only in-frame clones are kept and a portion is missing. The sample lists about 51,000 clones; about nine tenths were seen once. No antigen has been assigned to these receptors. Source: CD4+ T cells sorted from PBMCs after roughly 18-hour stimulation, taken from a patient who received antiretroviral therapy. The receptors were gathered from an adult woman with HIV who was CMV-seropositive. The CDR3 runs from the conserved cysteine through the conserved F or W. D genes are given only for firm matches. For some rows the clone size is stated as once, few or many, or as a class when expanded; others skip it.

d_call: .
clone_size: .
v_call: TRBV20-1
j_call: TRBJ2-3
cdr3_aa: CSAMAQYF
cdr3_nt: TGCAGTGCAATGGCGCAGTATTTT

d_call: TRBD1
clone_size: few
v_call: TRBV2
j_call: TRBJ1-2
cdr3_aa: CASRQGADGYTF
cdr3_nt: TGTGCCAGCAGACAGGGGGCTGATGGCTACACCTTC

d_call: TRBD1
clone_size: .
v_call: TRBV18
j_call: TRBJ2-7
cdr3_aa: CASSPTGHEQYF
cdr3_nt: TGTGCCAGCTCACCGACAGGGCACGAGCAGTACTTC

d_call: TRBD1
clone_size: .
v_call: TRBV12-3/TRBV12-4
j_call: TRBJ1-2
cdr3_aa: CASSWDSNYGYTF
cdr3_nt: TGTGCCAGCAGTTGGGACAGCAATTATGGCTACACCTTC

d_call: .
clone_size: once
v_call: TRBV19
j_call: TRBJ2-2
cdr3_aa: CASSTESGFNTGELFF
cdr3_nt: TGTGCCAGTAGTACAGAATCAGGGTTCAACACCGGGGAGCTGTTTTTT

d_call: TRBD1
clone_size: once
v_call: TRBV16
j_call: TRBJ2-7
cdr3_aa: CASSPPGTGTYEQYF
cdr3_nt: TGTGCCAGCAGCCCCCCAGGGACAGGGACCTACGAGCAGTACTTC

d_call: TRBD1
clone_size: .
v_call: TRBV18
j_call: TRBJ1-5
cdr3_aa: CASSPSQGNSNQPQHF
cdr3_nt: TGTGCCAGCTCACCATCACAGGGGAATAGCAATCAGCCCCAGCATTTT

d_call: TRBD1
clone_size: .
v_call: TRBV7-3
j_call: TRBJ2-7
cdr3_aa: CASSLIGAGGSGPYEQYF
cdr3_nt: TGTGCCAGCAGCTTAATCGGGGCAGGGGGATCGGGACCCTACGAGCAGTACTTC

d_call: .
clone_size: .
v_call: TRBV25-1
j_call: TRBJ1-1
cdr3_aa: CASSEFSGGSTEAFF
cdr3_nt: TGTGCCAGCAGTGAATTCAGCGGGGGGAGCACTGAAGCTTTCTTT

d_call: TRBD2
clone_size: .
v_call: TRBV18
j_call: TRBJ2-2
cdr3_aa: CASSPLAGAGELFF
cdr3_nt: TGTGCCAGCTCACCACTCGCGGGAGCCGGGGAGCTGTTTTTT

d_call: .
clone_size: .
v_call: TRBV7-9
j_call: TRBJ1-1
cdr3_aa: CASRAGGNTEAFF
cdr3_nt: TGTGCCAGCAGAGCGGGGGGCAACACTGAAGCTTTCTTT

d_call: .
clone_size: .
v_call: TRBV3-1/TRBV3-2
j_call: TRBJ1-1
cdr3_aa: CASSPGGVNTEAFF
cdr3_nt: TGTGCCAGCAGCCCCGGTGGCGTGAACACTGAAGCTTTCTTT

d_call: .
clone_size: once
v_call: TRBV5-4
j_call: TRBJ1-2
cdr3_aa: CASSQVGEYNYGYTF
cdr3_nt: TGTGCCAGCAGCCAAGTCGGGGAGTACAACTATGGCTACACCTTC

d_call: .
clone_size: .
v_call: TRBV10-3
j_call: TRBJ1-2
cdr3_aa: CAISDLRGSPPDGYTF
cdr3_nt: TGTGCCATCAGTGACTTACGGGGATCCCCGCCCGATGGCTACACCTTC

d_call: TRBD1
clone_size: .
v_call: TRBV18
j_call: TRBJ1-3
cdr3_aa: CASSIGQAGNTIYF
cdr3_nt: TGTGCCAGCTCAATCGGACAGGCTGGAAACACCATATATTTT

d_call: TRBD1
clone_size: few
v_call: TRBV4-3
j_call: TRBJ1-2
cdr3_aa: CASSETQGQVIGGYTF
cdr3_nt: TGCGCCAGCAGCGAAACCCAGGGACAGGTCATAGGAGGCTACACCTTC

d_call: .
clone_size: .
v_call: TRBV18
j_call: TRBJ2-7
cdr3_aa: CASSPIGDGRDEQYF
cdr3_nt: TGTGCCAGCTCACCAATAGGAGACGGGCGTGACGAGCAGTACTTC

d_call: .
clone_size: .
v_call: TRBV24-1
j_call: TRBJ2-5
cdr3_aa: CATSVGGGGRETQYF
cdr3_nt: TGTGCCACCAGTGTTGGGGGGGGCGGCCGAGAGACCCAGTACTTC

d_call: .
clone_size: .
v_call: TRBV7-7
j_call: TRBJ2-3
cdr3_aa: CASSQGTSHTDTQYF
cdr3_nt: TGTGCCAGCAGCCAGGGGACATCTCACACAGATACGCAGTATTTT

d_call: .
clone_size: .
v_call: TRBV5-1
j_call: TRBJ2-6
cdr3_aa: CASSLAGVGANVLTF
cdr3_nt: TGCGCCAGCAGCTTGGCGGGGGTCGGGGCCAACGTCCTGACTTTC

d_call: .
clone_size: .
v_call: TRBV2
j_call: TRBJ2-2
cdr3_aa: CASKEDSSRELFF
cdr3_nt: TGTGCCAGCAAGGAGGACAGTTCCAGGGAGCTGTTTTTT

d_call: .
clone_size: .
v_call: TRBV18
j_call: TRBJ1-4
cdr3_aa: CASSPGLNEKLFF
cdr3_nt: TGTGCCAGCTCACCGGGTCTTAATGAAAAACTGTTTTTT

d_call: TRBD2
clone_size: .
v_call: TRBV10-3
j_call: TRBJ2-3
cdr3_aa: CAISDLGASGTSTDTQYF
cdr3_nt: TGTGCCATCAGTGACCTCGGGGCTAGCGGGACTAGCACAGATACGCAGTATTTT

d_call: .
clone_size: .
v_call: TRBV7-7
j_call: TRBJ2-3
cdr3_aa: CASSRGPGYADTQYF
cdr3_nt: TGTGCCAGCAGCCGGGGGCCGGGTTATGCAGATACGCAGTATTTT

d_call: TRBD1
clone_size: few
v_call: TRBV11-3
j_call: TRBJ2-1
cdr3_aa: CASSLGQGGNNEQFF
cdr3_nt: TGTGCCAGCAGCCTGGGACAGGGGGGGAACAATGAGCAGTTCTTC

d_call: TRBD1
clone_size: .
v_call: TRBV5-1
j_call: TRBJ1-4
cdr3_aa: CASSPRGTGLNEKLFF
cdr3_nt: TGCGCCAGCAGCCCAAGGGGGACAGGACTTAATGAAAAACTGTTTTTT

d_call: .
clone_size: .
v_call: TRBV7-8
j_call: TRBJ1-4
cdr3_aa: CASSLRRGELRIATNEKLFF
cdr3_nt: TGTGCCAGCAGCTTAAGGCGCGGGGAATTAAGGATCGCAACTAATGAAAAACTGTTTTTT

d_call: .
clone_size: .
v_call: TRBV18
j_call: TRBJ2-7
cdr3_aa: CASSPGAVNTYEQYF
cdr3_nt: TGTGCCAGCTCGCCGGGGGCAGTCAACACCTACGAGCAGTACTTC

d_call: TRBD1
clone_size: .
v_call: TRBV27
j_call: TRBJ2-3
cdr3_aa: CASRGQGAGDTQYF
cdr3_nt: TGTGCCAGCAGAGGACAGGGGGCTGGGGATACGCAGTATTTT

d_call: .
clone_size: .
v_call: TRBV11-1
j_call: TRBJ1-5
cdr3_aa: CASSRGGEPQHF
cdr3_nt: TGTGCCAGCAGCCGAGGGGGTGAGCCCCAGCATTTT

d_call: .
clone_size: .
v_call: TRBV18
j_call: TRBJ1-5
cdr3_aa: CASSPKLRDRDKQPQHF
cdr3_nt: TGTGCCAGCTCACCAAAACTACGAGACAGAGATAAACAGCCCCAGCATTTT

d_call: TRBD1
clone_size: .
v_call: TRBV7-2
j_call: TRBJ1-4
cdr3_aa: CASSSRQGYNEKLFF
cdr3_nt: TGTGCCAGCAGCTCACGACAGGGTTATAATGAAAAACTGTTTTTT

d_call: .
clone_size: .
v_call: TRBV28
j_call: TRBJ1-4
cdr3_aa: CASSLIEGRQEKLFF
cdr3_nt: TGTGCCAGCAGTTTAATTGAGGGGCGACAGGAAAAACTGTTTTTT

d_call: .
clone_size: .
v_call: TRBV28
j_call: TRBJ2-5
cdr3_aa: CASSLQNPETQYF
cdr3_nt: TGTGCCAGCAGTTTACAGAACCCAGAGACCCAGTACTTC

d_call: .
clone_size: .
v_call: TRBV19
j_call: TRBJ2-2
cdr3_aa: CASIPGPQTGELFF
cdr3_nt: TGTGCCAGTATCCCCGGCCCTCAAACCGGGGAGCTGTTTTTT

d_call: TRBD2
clone_size: .
v_call: TRBV4-1
j_call: TRBJ2-3
cdr3_aa: CASSQEESGRAVRDTQYF
cdr3_nt: TGCGCCAGCAGCCAAGAGGAGAGCGGGAGGGCCGTAAGAGATACGCAGTATTTT

d_call: .
clone_size: .
v_call: TRBV5-5
j_call: TRBJ1-4
cdr3_aa: CASSWGTGQNEKLFF
cdr3_nt: TGTGCCAGCAGCTGGGGGACCGGGCAGAATGAAAAACTGTTTTTT

d_call: TRBD1
clone_size: .
v_call: TRBV28
j_call: TRBJ2-7
cdr3_aa: CASRNRGTSYEQYF
cdr3_nt: TGTGCCAGCAGAAACAGGGGCACCTCCTACGAGCAGTACTTC

d_call: .
clone_size: .
v_call: TRBV4-1
j_call: TRBJ1-3
cdr3_aa: CASSQEEGYYPRNTIYF
cdr3_nt: TGCGCCAGCAGCCAAGAGGAGGGTTACTACCCGAGAAACACCATATATTTT

d_call: .
clone_size: .
v_call: TRBV9
j_call: TRBJ2-7
cdr3_aa: CASSVAWEPASYEQYF
cdr3_nt: TGTGCCAGCAGCGTAGCTTGGGAGCCCGCGAGCTACGAGCAGTACTTC